This T cell receptor beta chain derives from a study of blood T cell repertoires in COVID-19. This CDR3 region has 17 residues. The germline V gene encodes CDR1 SNHLY and CDR2 FYNNEI. Trimming shortened V by 1 base and J by 7 bases, and 17 bases separated the two germline ends. Produced via immunoSEQ multiplex PCR; TCRdb's table is partial and in-frame only. The sample consists of fewer than 350,000 clones, approximately 90% of them appearing once. The specimen was PBMCs or T cells enriched from blood (not recorded which). The receptor's source is a woman aged 40 to 55 with acute COVID-19. The chain has TRBV2 and TRBJ1-6, with D perhaps TRBD1 (5 bases). CDR3 loop: CASSEEYPSGGNSPLHF. The CDR3 DNA is TGTGCCAGCAGTGAAGAATACCCAAGCGGGGGAAATTCACCCCTCCACTTT.